Shown below are 14 T cell receptor beta chains from a single sample sequenced in a study of blood T cell repertoires in COVID-19. Assay: immunoSEQ multiplex PCR; the TCRdb copy retains only in-frame clones and omits some. The sample lists about 180,000 clones; 86% were seen once. Sequencing was carried out using peripheral blood. The receptors shown here come from a man aged 45-65 years with active or convalescent COVID-19.

The chain carries TRBV5-4 and TRBJ2-7, with D maybe TRBD1 (7 bases). The V gene's germline CDR1 is SGHNT and CDR2 YYREEE (reference sequence). Trimming removed 3 bases at V and 0 bases at J, with 13 bases between. The CDR3 spans 15 residues. CDR3 in DNA: TGTGCCAGCAGCTCAGGGGGGACCATCTCCTACGAGCAGTACTTC. Its translation is CASSSGGTISYEQYF.

The CDR3 DNA is TGTGCCAGCAGCCGACCGAGGAGCGGCACAGATACGCAGTATTTT. Translation: CASSRPRSGTDTQYF. This rearrangement joins TRBV3-1 (or the pseudogene TRBV3-2) to TRBJ2-3; D unclear. The CDR3 is 15 residues long. CDR1 and CDR2 (germline): LGHDT, YNNKEL (reference sequence). With 4 bases removed from V and 1 base from J, the gap between germline ends came to 12 bases.

V and J are TRBV6-1 and TRBJ1-4, with D possibly TRBD1 on 5 matching bases. Germline V gene data show CDR1 as MNHNS and CDR2 as SASEGT. With 2 bases removed from V and 4 bases from J, the gap between germline ends came to 23 bases. The length of the CDR3 is 19 residues. For the CDR3, the DNA is TGTGCCAGCAGTGAATCAAGGCAGGGAAGGTATTTCCTTAATGAAAAACTGTTTTTT. This gives the protein CASSESRQGRYFLNEKLFF.

This chain links TRBV12-2 with TRBJ1-2; the DNA was not compared with TRBD1, the D call given in the table. TRBV12-2 is reported as a pseudogene. CDR3 length equals 13 residues. CDR3 coding DNA: TGTGCAAGTCGCTTACAGGGTAAGGATGGCTACACCTTC. This translates into CASRLQGKDGYTF.

The chain recombines TRBV19 with TRBJ1-5, with 9 bases matching TRBD1. V lost 7 bases, J lost 5 bases, and 9 bases stayed unmatched. CDR3 length equals 15 residues. CDR1 LNHDA and CDR2 SQIVND come from the germline V gene (reference sequence). CDR3 DNA sequence: TGTGCCAGTACCTCGGGACAGGGAGGATATCAGCCCCAGCATTTT. As protein: CASTSGQGGYQPQHF. Full variable domain (missing parts from reference TRBV19 and TRBJ1-5): DGGITQSPKYLFRKEGQNVTLSCEQNLNHDAMYWYRQDPGQGLRLIYYSQIVNDFQKGDIAEGYSVSREKKESFPLTVTSAQKNPTAFYLCASTSGQGGYQPQHFGDGTRLSIL.

The V gene is TRBV7-9, the J gene TRBJ2-2; TRBD1 matches at 8 bases. CDR3 length: 16 residues. The junction had 3 bases not matched to a gene; V was cut back by 3 bases and J by 0 bases. The germline V gene encodes CDR1 SEHNR and CDR2 FQNEAQ (reference sequence). In nucleotides, the CDR3 is TGTGCCAGCAGCTTCGGACAGGGTTCGAACACCGGGGAGCTGTTTTTT. This translates into CASSFGQGSNTGELFF.

The chain is built from TRBV19 and TRBJ1-6, with unresolved D. Germline values: CDR1 LNHDA, CDR2 SQIVND (reference sequence). The length of the CDR3 is 13 residues. V dropped 11 bases and J dropped 6 bases, with 14 bases sitting between them. The CDR3 region has the DNA TGTGCCGTCGGGAGGAACGCTAATTCACCCCTCCACTTT. Translation: CAVGRNANSPLHF. Variable domain in full (rest from reference TRBV19 and TRBJ1-6): DGGITQSPKYLFRKEGQNVTLSCEQNLNHDAMYWYRQDPGQGLRLIYYSQIVNDFQKGDIAEGYSVSREKKESFPLTVTSAQKNPTAFYLCAVGRNANSPLHFGNGTRLTVT.

The genes are TRBV7-6 and TRBJ2-7; possible D gene TRBD2, 6 bases. The V end lost 1 base, the J end lost 0 bases, and 10 bases lay between the germline ends. Germline V gene sequence: CDR1 SGHVS, CDR2 FNYEAQ. This CDR3 has 15 amino acids. The CDR3 sequence: CASSLVAVSSYEQYF. The CDR3 bases are TGTGCCAGCAGCTTAGTAGCGGTGAGCTCCTACGAGCAGTACTTC.

The rearrangement uses TRBV18 and TRBJ2-2; D might be TRBD1 (6 bases). Germline CDR1 and CDR2: KGHSH and LQKENI. This CDR3 is built from 15 residues. Trimming pared 3 bases from V and 4 bases from J, leaving 12 bases between. Written as DNA, the CDR3 is TGTGCCAGCTCACCTGAACAAGGGGGCACCGGGGAGCTGTTTTTT. This encodes CASSPEQGGTGELFF.

The chain uses TRBV5-1 and TRBJ1-3; no firm D call. V lost 4 bases and J lost 1, with 15 bases in between. This CDR3 has 16 residues. CDR1 is SGHRS and CDR2 is YFSETQ in the germline V gene. Here the CDR3 reads CASSGSGLHSGNTIYF. CDR3 sequence (DNA): TGCGCCAGCAGCGGGAGCGGGCTCCATTCTGGAAACACCATATATTTT.

The V and J genes are TRBV11-1 and TRBJ2-5, with 8 bases matching TRBD1. The V gene end was trimmed by 10 bases and the J gene end by 5 bases; junction bases not matched to a gene: 12. This CDR3 is 14 amino acids long. Germline CDR1 SGHAT, CDR2 FQDESV (reference sequence). The CDR3 region is CAKKTGAMGETQYF. CDR3 coding DNA: TGTGCCAAGAAGACAGGGGCTATGGGGGAGACCCAGTACTTC.

The genes are TRBV19 and TRBJ2-1; 10 bases are a match to TRBD2. The germline V gene encodes CDR1 LNHDA and CDR2 SQIVND (reference sequence). The CDR3 covers 15 residues. The ends lost 7 bases at V and 8 bases at J; junction bases unmatched: 11. Here the CDR3 DNA reads TGTGCCAGTACGCGGGCTAGCGGGAGTGTGTATGAGCAGTTCTTC. Amino acids: CASTRASGSVYEQFF.

The rearrangement joins TRBV7-6 to TRBJ2-2; no clear D. The CDR3 spans 16 residues. The germline V gene encodes CDR1 SGHVS and CDR2 FNYEAQ. The V and J ends lost 1 base and 1 base respectively, with 10 bases between them. CDR3 region: CASSLDQVRNTGELFF. The CDR3 nucleotides read TGTGCCAGCAGCTTAGATCAGGTAAGGAACACCGGGGAGCTGTTTTTT.

The rearrangement joins TRBV3-1 (or the pseudogene TRBV3-2) to TRBJ1-1, with D possibly matching TRBD1 (6 bases). The CDR3 consists of 15 residues. The germline gives CDR1 LGHDT, CDR2 YNNKEL (reference sequence). V was cut by 4 bases and J by 4 bases, with 16 bases left in between. The DNA for the CDR3 is TGTGCCAGCAGCCCGATACAGGGATTGGGCACTGAAGCTTTCTTT. Translation: CASSPIQGLGTEAFF.